The 28 T cell receptor beta chains given below trace back to one sample, sequenced in a study of Ad26.COV2.S vaccination and SARS-CoV-2 variants. Clones were sequenced by immunoSEQ multiplex PCR, and TCRdb holds only the in-frame ones, with some missing. In the table there are fewer than 400,000 clones, about 89% of which are singletons. This sample's treatment: approximately 18 received Ad26.COV2.S at low or high dose, single or two shots; about 5 received placebo; per-sample allocation not given. Day 63 after the first vaccine or placebo injection was the time point for sampling. The sequences come from peripheral blood, collected in a trial of Ad26.COV2.S vaccine versus placebo. The receptors here all came from a person between 18 and 65 years old who received the Ad26.COV2.S COVID-19 vaccine or a placebo.

This rearrangement joins TRBV19 to TRBJ1-2, with D perhaps TRBD1 (5 bases). The length of the CDR3 is 15 residues. V was shortened by 4 bases and J by 5 bases, with 17 bases between the two germline ends. The germline V gene has CDR1 LNHDA and CDR2 SQIVND (reference sequence). CDR3 residues: CASSTTRGSGYGYTF. The CDR3 bases are TGTGCCAGTAGTACAACGAGGGGATCAGGGTATGGCTACACCTTC.

With respect to this clone: The same CDR3 is also encoded by other DNA sequences in this sample. V and J are TRBV5-1 and TRBJ2-1; D is unresolved. CDR1 and CDR2 from the germline V gene are SGHRS and YFSETQ. Between the trimmed V and J ends, which lost 4 bases and 3 bases, there was a span of 5 bases. The CDR3 sequence is 12 residues long. DNA for the CDR3: TGCGCCAGCAGCCTGGACTACAATGAGCAGTTCTTC. It specifies CASSLDYNEQFF.

This clone was seen only once. This chain joins TRBV7-3 and TRBJ2-1; D is possibly TRBD2 (6 bases). CDR3 length equals 15 residues. Germline assignment: CDR1 SGHTA and CDR2 FQGTGA. With 4 bases removed from V and 4 bases from J, the gap between germline ends came to 14 bases. The CDR3 DNA is TGTGCCAGCAGCTCGACGGGAGAGGCGTACAATGAGCAGTTCTTC. Protein: CASSSTGEAYNEQFF.

This clone was detected a few times. V gene TRBV28 combines with J gene TRBJ2-7, with 7 bases aligning to TRBD2. V shed 4 bases, J shed 2 bases, and the junction held 14 bases outside the gene matches. This CDR3 has 17 amino acids. Germline V gene data show CDR1 as MDHEN and CDR2 as SYDVKM. CDR3 sequence (DNA): TGTGCCAGCAGTTACCTTCCCGGGGAGGGAAATGCCTACGAGCAGTACTTC. Translating gives CASSYLPGEGNAYEQYF.

This clone was counted a single time. The gene calls are TRBV5-6 and TRBJ1-1; the match to TRBD1 covers 8 bases. V shed 2 bases, J shed 1 base, and the junction held 4 bases outside the gene matches. There are 15 residues in the CDR3. Germline V gene lookup returns CDR1 SGHDT and CDR2 YYEEEE. The CDR3 bases are TGTGCCAGCAGCTTCCCAGGGGGCGGGAACACTGAAGCTTTCTTT. Translated: CASSFPGGGNTEAFF.

This chain uses TRBV28 with TRBJ2-7; perhaps TRBD2 as D (5 bases). V was trimmed by 2 bases and J by 3 bases, leaving 8 bases between them. This CDR3 has 13 amino acids. Germline CDR1 MDHEN, CDR2 SYDVKM. The CDR3 nucleotides are TGTGCCAGCAGTTTACGGGGTCTCTACGAGCAGTACTTC. Translated, it gives CASSLRGLYEQYF.

Turning to this clone: A much larger clonotype is one base distant, so this may be a read error. V gene TRBV7-7 combines with J gene TRBJ2-7; 9 nucleotides line up with TRBD1. Germline trimming cut 5 bases from V and 4 bases from J; bases unmatched to any gene: 3. Germline-derived CDR1 and CDR2 are SSHAT and FNYEAQ (reference sequence). This CDR3 has 13 amino acids. CDR3 protein: CASSAGTGYEQYF. For the CDR3, the DNA is TGTGCCAGCAGCGCGGGGACAGGGTACGAGCAGTACTTC.

The chain has TRBV7-2 and TRBJ2-7; D remains ambiguous. Trimming removed 5 bases from V and 3 bases from J, with 14 bases in between. The CDR3 is 14 residues long. Per germline, CDR1 SGHTA and CDR2 FQGNSA. The CDR3 DNA reads TGTGCCAGCAGCCCCGGTGGCCTTCTCTACGAGCAGTACTTC. It specifies CASSPGGLLYEQYF.

V usage is TRBV3-1 (or the pseudogene TRBV3-2) and J usage is TRBJ1-1, with D perhaps TRBD1 (6 bases). The CDR3 length is 15 residues. V dropped 1 base and J dropped 1 base, with 10 bases sitting between them. Germline-derived CDR1 and CDR2 are LGHDT and YNNKEL (reference sequence). The CDR3 spells CASSQGSTGNTEAFF. CDR3 coding DNA: TGTGCCAGCAGCCAAGGATCGACAGGGAACACTGAAGCTTTCTTT.

This clone was seen only a few times. CDR3 sequence: CASSADRGNTIYF. The CDR3 nucleotides are TGTGCCAGCAGCGCGGACAGAGGAAACACCATATATTTT. V usage is TRBV5-6 and J usage is TRBJ1-3; tentative D call: TRBD1 (6 bases). From germline, CDR1 is SGHDT and CDR2 YYEEEE. V was cut by 4 bases and J by 4 bases, with 9 bases left in between. CDR3 size: 13 residues.

The rearrangement uses TRBV11-2 and TRBJ1-5; the D is unclear. The CDR3 covers 13 residues. The V gene's germline CDR1 is SGHAT and CDR2 FQNNGV. The V end was cut by 0 bases, the J end by 4 bases, with 4 bases between. The chain's CDR3 is CASSLDLNQPQHF. In DNA, the CDR3 is TGTGCCAGCAGCTTAGACCTTAATCAGCCCCAGCATTTT.

The gene calls are TRBV30 and TRBJ2-1; possible D gene TRBD2, 6 bases. The CDR3 contains 15 residues. The germline V and J ends were trimmed by 0 bases and 9 bases, with 18 bases remaining between them. Germline loops: CDR1 GTSNPN, CDR2 SVGIG (reference sequence). This CDR3 is CAWSVGLEGVSEQFF. CDR3 sequence (DNA): TGTGCCTGGAGTGTTGGACTGGAGGGTGTTTCTGAGCAGTTCTTC.

This chain links TRBV7-9 with TRBJ2-7, with 8 bases that match TRBD2. Germline-derived CDR1 and CDR2 are SEHNR and FQNEAQ (reference sequence). CDR3 size: 16 residues. The V segment lost 5 bases and the J segment 3 bases; nucleotides outside the gene matches: 12. The CDR3: CASSHALESGSYEQYF. In DNA, the CDR3 is TGTGCCAGCAGCCACGCGTTGGAAAGCGGGAGCTACGAGCAGTACTTC.

The V and J genes are TRBV28 and TRBJ1-4; D might be TRBD1 (6 bases). Trimming took 5 bases from V and 5 from J, leaving 15 bases between them. From germline, CDR1 is MDHEN and CDR2 SYDVKM. CDR3 size: 15 residues. In DNA form, the CDR3 reads TGTGCCAGCAGTCCCATCGGGACACTGAATGAAAAACTGTTTTTT. Its protein product is CASSPIGTLNEKLFF.

The chain joins TRBV19 to TRBJ2-1; D is perhaps TRBD1 (6 bases). The CDR3 spans 15 residues. Trimming took off 6 bases at V and 5 bases at J, with 17 bases between the two ends. CDR1 and CDR2 from the germline V gene are LNHDA and SQIVND (reference sequence). DNA for the CDR3: TGTGCCAGTAGCTTTAACACCAGGGGAAACAATGAGCAGTTCTTC. Translation: CASSFNTRGNNEQFF. The whole variable domain, filled in from reference TRBV19 and TRBJ2-1, reads DGGITQSPKYLFRKEGQNVTLSCEQNLNHDAMYWYRQDPGQGLRLIYYSQIVNDFQKGDIAEGYSVSREKKESFPLTVTSAQKNPTAFYLCASSFNTRGNNEQFFGPGTRLTVL.

In this sample, this clone turned up once. The chain carries TRBV11-3 and TRBJ2-5; possible D gene TRBD1, 6 bases. The V gene lost 5 bases and the J gene lost 1 base, with 17 bases spanning the gap. The CDR3 covers 16 residues. The V gene's germline CDR1 is SGHNT and CDR2 YENEEA. In nucleotides, the CDR3 is TGTGCCAGCAGCCAATTGGGGGCGCGAATCCAAGAGACCCAGTACTTC. It yields the protein CASSQLGARIQETQYF.

The rearrangement uses TRBV18 and TRBJ1-2; D may be TRBD1 (6 bases). Trimming took 4 bases from V and 4 from J, leaving 13 bases between them. This CDR3 is built from 14 residues. Germline CDR1 and CDR2: KGHSH and LQKENI. The CDR3 coding sequence is TGTGCCAGCTCACTGATGGACAGCACCTATGGCTACACCTTC. The encoded protein is CASSLMDSTYGYTF.

This clone was seen more than once but under ten times. This chain joins TRBV5-1 and TRBJ1-6; 7 positions agree with TRBD1. The CDR3 contains 17 residues. In germline, CDR1 is SGHRS, CDR2 YFSETQ. J was trimmed by 7 bases and V by 3 bases; bases with no gene match: 13. The CDR3 here is CASSWGLTGEANSPLHF. The CDR3 region has the DNA TGCGCCAGCAGCTGGGGACTTACAGGGGAGGCGAATTCACCCCTCCACTTT.

The rearrangement links TRBV18 to TRBJ1-6, with a tentative D call TRBD1 (6 bases). Germline values: CDR1 KGHSH, CDR2 LQKENI. V lost 5 bases to trimming and J lost 9 bases, with 20 bases between them. The CDR3 has 16 amino acids. The CDR3 nucleotides read TGTGCCAGCTCATCGGGGACACGGGGCAGGGGTTCACCCCTCCACTTT. Translation gives CASSSGTRGRGSPLHF.

V and J are TRBV5-1 and TRBJ2-7; no definite D call. Germline V CDR1 and CDR2: SGHRS, YFSETQ. Trimming left V 0 bases short and J 3 bases short, with 13 bases between. CDR3 length: 15 residues. CDR3 nucleotides: TGCGCCAGCAGCTTGGATAGTCAGGCCTTCTACGAGCAGTACTTC. It is translated as CASSLDSQAFYEQYF.

The gene calls are TRBV5-4 and TRBJ1-2; D uncertain. The germline CDR1 and CDR2 sequences are SGHNT and YYREEE (reference sequence). V lost 4 bases and J lost 1, with 8 bases in between. This CDR3 is built from 13 residues. The CDR3 here is CASSQDNNYGYTF. The CDR3 bases are TGTGCCAGCAGCCAAGATAATAACTATGGCTACACCTTC.

V gene TRBV6-4 combines with J gene TRBJ2-3; 7 bases agree with TRBD2. The CDR3 totals 16 residues. In germline, CDR1 is MRHNA, CDR2 SNTAGT. Losses at the gene ends were 6 bases for V and 6 bases for J; bases not matched to a gene: 15. CDR3 protein: CASSPTTGGLTDTQYF. The CDR3 nucleotides are TGTGCCAGCAGCCCAACTACGGGAGGCTTGACGGATACGCAGTATTTT.

The rearrangement uses TRBV5-1 and TRBJ2-3; D unresolved. Germline V lookup: CDR1 SGHRS, CDR2 YFSETQ. The CDR3 runs 14 residues. The V end was cut by 3 bases, the J end by 2 bases, with 10 bases between. The CDR3 sequence: CASSSLASTDTQYF. The CDR3 region has the DNA TGCGCCAGCAGCTCCCTCGCGTCCACAGATACGCAGTATTTT.

V is TRBV7-2 and J is TRBJ2-7; 12 nucleotides match TRBD2. The CDR3 is 14 residues long. After removal of 4 bases from V and 7 bases from J, the junction contained 5 bases not matched to a gene. CDR1 and CDR2 from the germline V gene are SGHTA and FQGNSA. The CDR3 loop is CASSSTSGRNEQYF. For the CDR3, the DNA is TGTGCCAGCAGCTCGACTAGCGGGAGAAATGAGCAGTACTTC.

This chain links TRBV27 with TRBJ2-2; tentative D call: TRBD2 (5 bases). Trimming pared 6 bases from V and 0 bases from J, leaving 11 bases between. The CDR3 consists of 15 residues. CDR1 is MNHEY and CDR2 is SMNVEV in the germline V gene (reference sequence). CDR3 sequence: CASSRGLSNTGELFF. The DNA for the CDR3 is TGTGCCAGCAGCCGAGGACTTTCGAACACCGGGGAGCTGTTTTTT.

This clone came up a few times. The V gene is TRBV7-9, the J gene TRBJ2-2; D perhaps matches TRBD1 (6 bases). CDR1 and CDR2 (germline): SEHNR, FQNEAQ (reference sequence). V shed 5 bases and J shed 2 bases, with 12 bases lying between them. The length of the CDR3 is 15 residues. Here the CDR3 reads CASSTQGSNTGELFF. The CDR3 DNA reads as TGTGCCAGCAGCACACAGGGATCCAACACCGGGGAGCTGTTTTTT.

The J gene is TRBJ2-7, the V gene TRBV12-3 or TRBV12-4; the D is unclear. The CDR3 is made up of 12 amino acids. The V end was cut by 5 bases, the J end by 6 bases, with 11 bases between. The CDR3 region is CASSIGWGEQYF. The CDR3 region has the DNA TGTGCCAGCAGTATAGGTTGGGGCGAGCAGTACTTC.

J is TRBJ2-7 and V is TRBV28, with a tentative D call TRBD1 (6 bases). The V gene lost 3 bases and the J gene lost 9 bases, with 9 bases spanning the gap. The CDR3 length is 11 residues. Germline CDR1 and CDR2: MDHEN and SYDVKM. The chain's CDR3 is CASSFKGGQYF. The CDR3 DNA reads as TGTGCCAGCAGTTTTAAAGGGGGGCAGTACTTC.